This T cell receptor (beta chain) was profiled in a study of shared clonotypes between healthy human individuals (TCRdb year 2020). About the study as a whole: The cohort comprised a couple of women and a few men aged 18 to 49 years. To estimate repertoire size and how much clonotype sharing occurs between individuals, the study deeply sequenced the blood TCR repertoires of about 5 healthy adults. Libraries were prepared and TCR repertoires were sequenced by different laboratories using diverse techniques, in order to increase sequencing depth and limit assay-specific biases. For each donor, CD4 naive and CD4 memory were each given three plates, CD8 naive was given two plates, and CD8 memory was given one plate. Leukapheresis yielded between about 0.94 and 9.5 billion PBMCs per donor.

Findings and caveats that apply to the study as a whole: Estimated clonotype richness was generally larger for naive than for memory subsets. Pairwise subsampling indicated that sequencing depth was expected to affect the degree of clonotype sharing among donors. Even with the large sequencing depth, rarefaction of the sorted-subset datasets indicated that sequencing was incomplete. Higher generation probabilities were observed for clonotypes shared by all four sorted-subset donors than for non-shared clonotypes. Sampling was restricted to blood, and TCR repertoires in tissue are likely to differ from TCR repertoires in blood. When a few donors were compared, the shared fraction of clonotypes was around 5% for naive CD4, 3% to 4% for naive CD8, 2% to 2.5% for memory CD4, and about 0.36% for memory CD8. The small number of donors limited the genetic and exposure-history diversity represented.

Trimming takes 3 bases from V and 9 bases from J, and the germline ends sit 12 bases apart. The CDR3 runs 13 residues from the cysteine to the phenylalanine. Only CDR3 DNA remains: 39 bases, in frame from the first base. According to the germline V gene, CDR1 reads MNHNS and CDR2 reads SASEGT. Using the deep immunoSEQ assay, multiplex PCR amplified TCR CDR3 regions from genomic DNA. Extracted genomic DNA from each cell subset was spread evenly across all wells of several immunoSEQ 96-well plates, with each plate serving as a replicate. Each replicate PCR for sorted subsets received about 0.2 ug genomic DNA, equal to about 30,000 T cell genomes. Purified libraries were measured with a Qubit 3.0 fluorometer, size-checked on a Bioanalyzer 2100, and measured again with the KAPA Library Quantification kit. A separate single-read 150-cycle Illumina NextSeq 550 flow cell was used to sequence each immunoSEQ 96-well plate. Turning to the authors' computational methods: Because the immunoSEQ output held only junctional sequences and lacked quality scores, the filtering could not match the filtering applied to full-length reads. To assign V/J genes and CDR3, sequences were annotated using PyIR, a Python wrapper for IgBLAST v1.9, with IMGT germline references. Reads with weak V/J assignments (E-value above 1e-6), missing CDR3, stop codons, out-of-frame junctions, or ambiguous translated residues were removed. V3J clonotypes were defined by identical inferred V gene, J gene, and CDR3 amino acid sequence. Percentage overlap between repertoires was computed as shared unique clonotypes divided by the size of the smaller repertoire. Three approaches were used to assess repertoire richness: RTK rarefaction, the Chao1 estimator, and Recon v2.1 estimates of unobserved clonotypes. Generation probabilities were computed with OLGA for all TCRbeta clonotypes obtained by the gDNA method from several donors. TCRdb's version of the immuneACCESS table is confined to in-frame rearrangements and falls short of the full clone set. An unresolved V gene accounts for under half of the shortfall where checked; the remainder is of unknown origin. Clone size and the V and J calls come from that table; the DNA yielded D and trimming. This sample is represented by 2.3 million or so clones; 93% of them were singletons. The ten most abundant clones make up about 0.37% of the sample.

On this clone itself: Its antigen has not been determined. No per-base quality is available; no much larger clone lies one base away.

Donors were healthy HIV-negative adults with no recently reported acute infections or vaccinations. Only Caucasian adults living in Nashville, Tennessee, USA were represented among the donors. CD4+ T cells were enriched by magnetic negative selection; naive cells were then positively selected on CD45RA, and the negative fraction formed the memory subset. Blood was collected by leukapheresis, and PBMCs were isolated by Ficoll-Histopaque density gradient centrifugation and then cryopreserved in liquid nitrogen vapor phase. Analytical flow cytometry was used to check the purity and quantity of every magnetically sorted T cell population. From each sorted fraction, genomic DNA was isolated and quantified by UV absorbance on a Nanodrop 2000c.

Sequencing used naive CD4+ T cells from PBMCs. The cell subset or site label for this specimen denotes: CD45RA+ positively selected. Recombination joined TRBV6-1 with TRBJ2-1, with no confident D gene call. The source of this sequence is a man aged 18 to 30 in good health. Some clones in this sample may be carry-over from other donors' samples. CDR3 region: CASSDQTRSEQFF. Read as DNA, the sequence is TGTGCCAGCAGTGACCAGACTCGCAGTGAGCAGTTCTTC.